These T cell receptor beta chains were read from a single sample in a study of blood T cell repertoires in COVID-19. Measured with immunoSEQ multiplex PCR; TCRdb has only the in-frame clones, and not every one. The sample has about 58,000 clones, less than 90% seen once; the top ten hold 7.5% to 9.5%. Sample: peripheral blood. Receptors originate from a woman aged 65 to 85 with active COVID-19. CDR3s include the opening cysteine and the closing phenylalanine or tryptophan. The D gene is left open where the match is weak. The listing skips clone size in some rows; elsewhere it reads once, few, many or a size class.

CDR3: CAWSGRKETQYF
DNA: TGTGCCTGGAGCGGGAGGAAAGAGACCCAGTACTTC
size: .
D: TRBD2
V: TRBV30
J: TRBJ2-5

CDR3: CASSLALAAQETQYF
DNA: TGCGCCAGCAGCTTGGCGCTAGCGGCTCAAGAGACCCAGTACTTC
size: .
D: TRBD2
V: TRBV5-1
J: TRBJ2-5

CDR3: CASSYRLYEQYF
DNA: TGTGCCAGCAGTTACAGGCTCTACGAGCAGTACTTC
size: .
D: .
V: TRBV2
J: TRBJ2-7

CDR3: CASSFQERNIQYF
DNA: TGTGCCAGCAGCTTTCAAGAGCGAAACATTCAGTACTTC
size: .
D: .
V: TRBV7-9
J: TRBJ2-4

CDR3: CASSEALAGGAGETQYF
DNA: TGCGCCAGCAGTGAGGCCTTAGCGGGAGGGGCCGGAGAGACCCAGTACTTC
size: .
D: TRBD2
V: TRBV10-2
J: TRBJ2-5

CDR3: CASSSEAGSYEQYF
DNA: TGTGCCAGCAGCAGCGAAGCGGGCTCCTACGAGCAGTACTTC
size: .
D: .
V: TRBV11-2
J: TRBJ2-7

CDR3: CASSYEGAGYEQYF
DNA: TGTGCCAGCAGTTACGAGGGGGCCGGGTACGAGCAGTACTTC
size: .
D: TRBD1
V: TRBV9
J: TRBJ2-7

CDR3: CASSLRLTNTGELFF
DNA: TGTGCCAGCAGTTTACGACTGACGAACACCGGGGAGCTGTTTTTT
size: once
D: .
V: TRBV28
J: TRBJ2-2

CDR3: CASSQEGRGNTIYF
DNA: TGTGCCAGCAGCCAAGAGGGCAGGGGGAACACCATATATTTT
size: once
D: TRBD1
V: TRBV14
J: TRBJ1-3

CDR3: CASSPTSGRDEQFF
DNA: TGTGCCAGCTCACCAACTAGCGGGAGAGATGAGCAGTTCTTC
size: few
D: TRBD2
V: TRBV18
J: TRBJ2-1

CDR3: CASSPHPLMGTSGRAYEQYF
DNA: TGTGCCAGCAGTCCTCACCCCCTGATGGGGACTAGCGGGAGGGCGTACGAGCAGTACTTC
size: .
D: TRBD2
V: TRBV2
J: TRBJ2-7

CDR3: CASSATRGGYEQYF
DNA: TGTGCCAGCTCAGCAACCCGGGGGGGATACGAGCAGTACTTC
size: .
D: TRBD2
V: TRBV18
J: TRBJ2-7

CDR3: CSAVQGTEETQYF
DNA: TGCAGCGCCGTACAGGGGACTGAGGAGACCCAGTACTTC
size: .
D: .
V: TRBV29-1
J: TRBJ2-5

CDR3: CASSPRQSGAGANVLTF
DNA: TGTGCCAGCAGCCCTCGTCAATCGGGGGCTGGGGCCAACGTCCTGACTTTC
size: .
D: .
V: TRBV2
J: TRBJ2-6

CDR3: CASSPDSLRWYEQYF
DNA: TGTGCCAGCAGTCCAGACTCCCTGCGGTGGTACGAGCAGTACTTC
size: few
D: .
V: TRBV6-5
J: TRBJ2-7

CDR3: CASSLWGASGNTGELFF
DNA: TGTGCCAGCAGCCTGTGGGGGGCTAGCGGGAACACCGGGGAGCTGTTTTTT
size: once
D: .
V: TRBV7-3
J: TRBJ2-2

CDR3: CASRPGLAEDTQYF
DNA: TGTGCCAGCAGACCCGGACTAGCGGAAGATACGCAGTATTTT
size: .
D: TRBD2
V: TRBV5-4
J: TRBJ2-3

CDR3: CASSYFGANYGYTF
DNA: TGTGCCAGCAGTTACTTTGGGGCCAACTATGGCTACACCTTC
size: .
D: .
V: TRBV6-5
J: TRBJ1-2

CDR3: CASILHGQGAIEAFF
DNA: TGTGCCAGTATCCTTCACGGGCAGGGGGCGATTGAAGCTTTCTTT
size: .
D: TRBD1
V: TRBV19
J: TRBJ1-1

CDR3: CASSHRREGYGYTF
DNA: TGTGCCAGCAGCCATAGGAGGGAGGGATATGGCTACACCTTC
size: few
D: .
V: TRBV21-1
J: TRBJ1-2

CDR3: CASSMGYWATNEKLFF
DNA: TGTGCCAGTAGTATGGGCTATTGGGCGACTAATGAAAAACTGTTTTTT
size: .
D: .
V: TRBV19
J: TRBJ1-4

CDR3: CASSPGQGTGANVLTF
DNA: TGTGCCAGTTCCCCGGGACAGGGTACTGGGGCCAACGTCCTGACTTTC
size: .
D: TRBD1
V: TRBV19
J: TRBJ2-6

CDR3: CASSFGAQPQHF
DNA: TGTGCCAGCAGCTTCGGAGCACAGCCCCAGCATTTT
size: .
D: .
V: TRBV5-8
J: TRBJ1-5

CDR3: CASAAPIGDTEAFF
DNA: TGTGCCTCAGCGGCCCCAATTGGGGACACTGAAGCTTTCTTT
size: .
D: .
V: TRBV2
J: TRBJ1-1

CDR3: CASSLVVGGGEDTQYF
DNA: TGTGCCAGCAGCTTAGTGGTGGGAGGGGGAGAAGATACGCAGTATTTT
size: .
D: .
V: TRBV7-8
J: TRBJ2-3

CDR3: CASSPPSGRADTVTGELFF
DNA: TGTGCCAGCAGTCCCCCTAGCGGGAGGGCCGATACGGTCACCGGGGAGCTGTTTTTT
size: once
D: TRBD2
V: TRBV6-2/TRBV6-3
J: TRBJ2-2

CDR3: CAWSTGATNEKLFF
DNA: TGTGCCTGGTCGACAGGTGCAACTAATGAAAAACTGTTTTTT
size: .
D: .
V: TRBV30
J: TRBJ1-4

CDR3: CASSPGQANYGYTF
DNA: TGTGCCAGCAGTCCGGGACAGGCTAACTATGGCTACACCTTC
size: .
D: TRBD1
V: TRBV6-5
J: TRBJ1-2

CDR3: CASSSDRRAGGYTF
DNA: TGTGCCAGCAGCTCGGACCGCCGGGCGGGTGGCTACACCTTC
size: .
D: .
V: TRBV7-8
J: TRBJ1-2

CDR3: CASSVTSGVGGELFF
DNA: TGTGCCAGCAGCGTGACTAGCGGAGTGGGCGGGGAGCTGTTTTTT
size: .
D: TRBD2
V: TRBV7-9
J: TRBJ2-2

CDR3: CASSGEGTGGLVADEQYF
DNA: TGCGCCAGCAGCGGGGAGGGGACAGGGGGGCTAGTAGCCGACGAGCAGTACTTC
size: .
D: TRBD1
V: TRBV5-1
J: TRBJ2-7

CDR3: CTSSPFGAKGKETQYF
DNA: TGCACCAGCAGCCCTTTTGGGGCGAAGGGCAAAGAGACCCAGTACTTC
size: .
D: .
V: TRBV1
J: TRBJ2-5

CDR3: CALSGQEPDTQYF
DNA: TGTGCCCTTAGCGGGCAAGAACCAGATACGCAGTATTTT
size: .
D: TRBD2
V: TRBV7-9
J: TRBJ2-3

CDR3: CAISRTGSYNEQFF
DNA: TGTGCCATCTCAAGGACAGGGTCCTACAATGAGCAGTTCTTC
size: .
D: TRBD1
V: TRBV6-6
J: TRBJ2-1

CDR3: CSASGARGDEQYF
DNA: TGCAGTGCTAGTGGCGCCAGGGGTGACGAGCAGTACTTC
size: few
D: .
V: TRBV20-1
J: TRBJ2-7

CDR3: CASSLFRYYGYTF
DNA: TGTGCCAGCAGTTTATTCCGTTACTATGGCTACACCTTC
size: .
D: .
V: TRBV28
J: TRBJ1-2

CDR3: CASSIEGRNYGYTF
DNA: TGCGCCAGCAGCATCGAGGGGAGGAACTATGGCTACACCTTC
size: .
D: .
V: TRBV5-1
J: TRBJ1-2

CDR3: CASTLGVSGSSEETQYF
DNA: TGCGCCAGCACCCTGGGGGTTAGCGGGAGTTCAGAAGAGACCCAGTACTTC
size: .
D: TRBD2
V: TRBV5-1
J: TRBJ2-5

CDR3: CASSPARRYGYTF
DNA: TGTGCCAGCAGCCCGGCCCGGCGGTATGGCTACACCTTC
size: .
D: .
V: TRBV27
J: TRBJ1-2

CDR3: CASSQGSRGLNEQFF
DNA: TGTGCCAGCAGCCAGGGATCGCGGGGGCTAAATGAGCAGTTCTTC
size: few
D: .
V: TRBV7-8
J: TRBJ2-1

CDR3: CASSPPGQQYGYTF
DNA: TGTGCCAGCAGTCCGCCCGGACAGCAATATGGCTACACCTTC
size: few
D: .
V: TRBV28
J: TRBJ1-2

CDR3: CASSLAAPNEQFF
DNA: TGTGCCAGCAGCTTAGCAGCTCCCAATGAGCAGTTCTTC
size: .
D: .
V: TRBV7-9
J: TRBJ2-1

CDR3: CATSDSGGYGYTF
DNA: TGTGCCACCAGTGATTCAGGGGGCTATGGCTACACCTTC
size: .
D: TRBD1
V: TRBV24-1
J: TRBJ1-2

CDR3: CASSLRRGWDSPLHF
DNA: TGTGCCAGCAGCTTACGGAGAGGTTGGGATTCACCCCTCCACTTT
size: .
D: .
V: TRBV7-3
J: TRBJ1-6

CDR3: CASSPPSGRARSYNEQFF
DNA: TGTGCCAGCTCACCACCTAGCGGGAGGGCTCGGTCCTACAATGAGCAGTTCTTC
size: .
D: TRBD2
V: TRBV18
J: TRBJ2-1

CDR3: CAWASKRGIYGYTF
DNA: TGTGCCTGGGCGTCGAAGAGGGGGATATATGGCTACACCTTC
size: .
D: .
V: TRBV30
J: TRBJ1-2